There are many counts of the clone carrying this T cell receptor beta chain. Its cognate antigen is unknown. The sample is drawn from a study of T-cell reconstitution after alpha-beta-depleted transplantation in children. CDR3 length equals 15 residues. V trimming: 1 base; J trimming: 5 bases; junction bases outside the gene matches: 2. Germline lookup yields CDR1 SNHLY and CDR2 FYNNEI. General study results and limits: Diversity and T-cell counts at one year after transplant derived mostly from new T cells.

Using unique molecular identifiers, the investigators prepared the TCRbeta library. A single record per CDR3 protein comes from TCRdb applying MiXCR to the PCR reads. The sample shows some 200,000 distinct CDR3 sequences, approximately 6% of them seen only once. The sequences come from PBMCs, collected before TCRalphabeta/CD19-depleted stem cell transplant. The TCR was taken from a girl in the first two years of life with combined immunodeficiency, due to receive a stem cell transplant. The chain recombines TRBV2 with TRBJ2-1, with TRBD2 matching over 10 bases. CDR3 DNA sequence: TGTGCCAGCAGTGAAGGTAGCGGGAGGAACAATGAGCAGTTCTTC. Residues: CASSEGSGRNNEQFF. The full variable domain, completed using reference TRBV2 and TRBJ2-1, is EPEVTQTPSHQVTQMGQEVILRCVPISNHLYFYWYRQILGQKVEFLVSFYNNEISEKSEIFDDQFSVERPDGSNFTLKIRSTKLEDSAMYFCASSEGSGRNNEQFFGPGTRLTVL.